This T cell receptor beta chain derives from a study of Ad26.COV2.S vaccination and SARS-CoV-2 variants. Study overall: Dosing was one shot or two shots 56 days apart.

In regard to this clone: Antigen: not known.

Study-level findings and limits: Estimates derived from TCR breadth and depth analyses may have underestimated total T cell responses. Non-spike TCR breadth showed similarity between vaccine and placebo recipients.

Assay: immunoSEQ multiplex PCR; the TCRdb copy retains only in-frame clones and omits some. This sample has about 350,000 clones, with 80% to 90% found just once. V lost 1 base, J lost 2 bases, and 15 bases lay in between. Germline V gene sequence: CDR1 SQVTM, CDR2 ANQGSEA. CDR3 length: 17 amino acids. Indicated treatment: some 19 received Ad26.COV2.S at low or high dose, single or two shots; roughly 5 received placebo; per-sample allocation not given. The samples were gathered on day 63 after the first injection of vaccine or placebo. At a Boston site, the person donating was an adult of 18-55 years.

The sequence was collected from a person aged 18-60 years who received the Ad26.COV2.S COVID-19 vaccine or a placebo. This chain joins TRBV29-1 and TRBJ2-6, with D perhaps TRBD1 or TRBD2 (5 bases each). The input for sequencing was peripheral blood, taken in a trial of Ad26.COV2.S vaccine versus placebo. CDR3 sequence (DNA): TGCAGCGTTGAAGTGGGCAGGGAGCGAACTGGGGCCAACGTCCTGACTTTC. The encoded protein is CSVEVGRERTGANVLTF.